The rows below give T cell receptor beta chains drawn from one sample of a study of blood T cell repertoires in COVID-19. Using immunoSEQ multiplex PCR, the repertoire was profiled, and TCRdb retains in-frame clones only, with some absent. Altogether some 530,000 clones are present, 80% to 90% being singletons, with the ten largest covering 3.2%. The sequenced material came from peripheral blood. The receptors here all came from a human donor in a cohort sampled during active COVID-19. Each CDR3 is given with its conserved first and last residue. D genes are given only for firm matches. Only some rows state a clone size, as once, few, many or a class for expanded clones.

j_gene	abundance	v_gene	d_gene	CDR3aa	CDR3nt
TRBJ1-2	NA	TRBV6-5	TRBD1	CASSPGQGYYGYTF	TGTGCCAGCAGTCCGGGACAGGGGTACTATGGCTACACCTTC
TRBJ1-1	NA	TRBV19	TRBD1	CASRYQGDRGPEAFF	TGTGCCAGTAGATATCAAGGGGACAGGGGGCCTGAAGCTTTCTTT
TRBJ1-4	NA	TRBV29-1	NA	CSVYRGATEKLFF	TGCAGCGTTTACCGGGGGGCCACAGAAAAACTGTTTTTT
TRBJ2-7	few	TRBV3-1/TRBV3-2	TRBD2	CASSQGLASYEQYF	TGTGCCAGCAGCCAGGGACTAGCTTCCTACGAGCAGTACTTC
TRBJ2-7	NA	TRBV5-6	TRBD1	CASSKGQGITYEQYF	TGTGCCAGCAGCAAAGGACAGGGGATAACCTACGAGCAGTACTTC
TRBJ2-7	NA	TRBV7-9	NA	CASSPEVLYEQYF	TGTGCCAGCAGCCCCGAGGTTCTCTACGAGCAGTACTTC
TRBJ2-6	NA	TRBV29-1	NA	CSVEGQAYSGANVLTF	TGCAGCGTTGAAGGACAGGCGTACTCTGGGGCCAACGTCCTGACTTTC
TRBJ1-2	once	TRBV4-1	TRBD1	CASSQGDRAYGYTF	TGCGCCAGCAGCCAAGGGGACAGGGCTTATGGCTACACCTTC
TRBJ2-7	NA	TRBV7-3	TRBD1	CASSVTGGPYEQYF	TGTGCCAGCAGCGTGACAGGGGGCCCCTACGAGCAGTACTTC
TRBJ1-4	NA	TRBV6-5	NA	CASLLDRSNEKLFF	TGTGCCAGCCTTCTTGACAGGTCAAATGAAAAACTGTTTTTT
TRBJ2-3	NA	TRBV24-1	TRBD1	CATSDPGTVNTDTQYF	TGTGCCACCAGTGATCCCGGGACAGTGAACACAGATACGCAGTATTTT
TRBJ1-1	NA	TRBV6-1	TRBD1	CASSDKGQPLNTEAFF	TGTGCCAGCAGTGACAAGGGACAGCCCTTGAACACTGAAGCTTTCTTT
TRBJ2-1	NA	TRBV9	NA	CASSVRPLVADEQFF	TGTGCCAGCAGCGTAAGACCCTTGGTGGCGGATGAGCAGTTCTTC
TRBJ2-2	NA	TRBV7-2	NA	CASSLGRNTGELFF	TGTGCCAGCAGCTTAGGCAGGAACACCGGGGAGCTGTTTTTT
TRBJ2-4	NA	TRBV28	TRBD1	CASSWTGTAAKNIQYF	TGTGCCAGCAGTTGGACAGGGACGGCGGCCAAAAACATTCAGTACTTC
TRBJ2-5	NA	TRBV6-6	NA	CASSYSGTGETQYF	TGTGCCAGCAGTTACTCGGGTACAGGAGAGACCCAGTACTTC
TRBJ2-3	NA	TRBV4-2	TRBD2	CASATPTGGPDTQYF	TGTGCCAGCGCCACCCCAACGGGAGGGCCGGATACGCAGTATTTT